This T cell receptor beta chain derives from a study of Graves' ophthalmopathy and Graves' hyperthyroidism. CDR3 length: 13 residues. The ends lost 6 bases at V and 9 bases at J; junction bases unmatched: 9. Beta-chain TCR CDR3 regions were amplified from RNA transcripts. The first-round RT-PCR employed HTBI primers together with the Qiagen OneStep RT-PCR kit. A multiplex PCR was then performed as the second round. Each CDR3 protein is one row after TCRdb ran MiXCR on the multiplex PCR reads. Among 300,000 to 400,000 distinct CDR3 sequences, about a sixth were seen once, and the ten largest hold 9% to 15%.

The sequenced sample consisted of peripheral blood. The rearrangement uses TRBV12-3 or TRBV12-4 and TRBJ1-2; 8 positions agree with TRBD1. This receptor was obtained from an adult man with Graves' ophthalmopathy. CDR3 residues: CASSDWDRRSYTF. The CDR3 region has the DNA TGTGCCAGCAGCGACTGGGACAGGAGGAGCTACACCTTC.